The clone carrying this TCR beta chain was seen ten or more times. Its antigen is not known. Amplified regions were TCR beta CDR3 sequences from RNA transcripts. HTBI primers were employed in a first-round RT-PCR of the TCR CDR3. TCRdb reprocessed the multiplex PCR reads with MiXCR, giving one entry per CDR3 protein. The sample shows approximately 600,000 distinct CDR3 sequences, 11% to 15% of them seen only once. This entry belongs to a study of T cells in Graves' hyperthyroidism and ophthalmopathy. Study conclusions and caveats: Separating ophthalmopathy from stable hyperthyroidism was achieved by a 13 V-J model. Blood samples included most of the expanded thyroid clonotypes exceeding 0.001.

V was shortened by 2 bases and J by 4 bases, with 8 bases between the two germline ends. The CDR3 contains 12 residues. Per germline, CDR1 GTSNPN and CDR2 SVGIG (reference sequence). The sequence was obtained from a woman between 18 and 30 years old with Graves' ophthalmopathy. Sequencing was performed on blood. This chain links TRBV30 with TRBJ2-5; D unresolved. In DNA, the CDR3 is TGTGCCTGGAGTAGCGTCGGAGAGACCCAGTACTTC. It specifies CAWSSVGETQYF.